This section outlines one T cell receptor (beta chain) sequence together with its context. Its antigen is not yet known. One base away there is no much larger clone; base qualities are not given. The data were taken from a study of long-term antiretroviral therapy in people with HIV (dated 2022 in TCRdb). With respect to the entire study: The earliest samples were collected roughly a decade before the 2015 WHO recommendation for immediate ART, at a time when ART was usually postponed until CD4 counts fell. A retrospective serial study tested whether ART initiation and durable HIV suppression were associated with changes in peripheral blood TRB repertoire composition and diversity. A total of approximately 200 cryopreserved PBMC samples came from 30 adults with confirmed HIV infection and were collected serially over a mean of around 6 years (range 1-12). Of the roughly 30 participants with HIV, approximately ten were female. Test extractions of a monoclonal T-cell line alongside 33 polyclonal samples showed no cross-contamination during QIAcube processing. General findings and caveats noted by the study authors: No data were available on ART adherence, viral resistance or therapy changes, limiting inferences about post-ART repertoire changes. At every time point, the repertoire was dominated by expanded TRB clones first identified before ART initiation, although this dominance fluctuated and, in many PLHIV, declined after ART. HIV repertoires had narrower CDR3 length ranges than controls, and the network structure suggested an antigen-experienced repertoire that shifted only slightly toward naive after ART. Because pre-ART samples had limited cell numbers, profiling was done on unsorted PBMC rather than on sorted CD4+ and CD8+ T cells. Because PBMC availability was limited, only the TCR beta chain was sequenced, with no alpha chain pairing. ART initiation was associated with a significant increase in TRB diversity, but diversity stayed significantly below transplant donor controls even after long-term ART. The samples span the years 2004 to 2017, and the ART regimens used at that time may not be as effective as current regimens.

Sequencing of the TRB variable region was done with the immunoSEQ hsTCRB v3.0 assay at survey level resolution. A depth of roughly 35,000-55,000 T-cell genomes per sample was targeted for TRB sequencing. Pooled TRB libraries were sequenced on an Illumina MiSeq with a v3 150-cycle kit. In the original analysis: Analysis of repertoires was carried out in R inside a reproducible Nextflow workflow spanning QC, data transformation and analysis. LymphoSeq2, an R package for exploring AIRR-Seq data, was used to implement custom analyses. A few samples yielding fewer than 5000 total TRB sequences were excluded, leaving 150 to 200 analyzed HIV repertoires. Among the 170 to 200 HIV repertoires that were kept, 59 were collected before ART initiation and over 120 were collected after ART initiation. Each repertoire was downsampled to 5000 TRB nucleotide sequences, and summary statistics were averaged across 100 downsampling iterations. Only TRB sequences with CDR3 regions of at least seven amino acids were retained for analysis. Two measures captured diversity: a Shannon entropy-derived clonality score and the Gini coefficient. In repertoire networks, the top 5000 CDR3 amino acid sequences were linked whenever an edit distance of one separated two sequences. Antigen specificity groups and MHC restriction were predicted for TRB CDR3 amino acid sequences with GLIPH2. Known CMV, EBV, HIV or tissue antigen associations were flagged by matching CDR3 amino acid sequences against VDJdb and McPAS-TCR. Pre-ART, post-ART and control groups were compared with Wilcoxon signed-rank tests and Holm-Bonferroni correction. TCRdb mirrors the immuneACCESS table, restricted to in-frame sequences. Some clones are absent from its copies; in checked studies, under half trace to an unresolved V gene, and the reason for the others is unknown. The V and J calls and clone size are taken from that table; D and trimming were inferred from the DNA. The sample has 20,000 to 25,000 clones on record, roughly four fifths of them singletons. 5.6% of the sample goes to the ten largest clones.

Deletion took 6 bases off V and 1 base off J, with a span of 10 bases between the germline ends. CDR1 and CDR2 were assigned from the germline V gene as MDHEN and SYDVKM. The CDR3 runs 13 amino acids, cysteine and phenylalanine included. Of the read, only the CDR3 DNA is kept; its 39 bases are in frame from base 1. To be included, a participant needed at least one PBMC sample from before ART initiation plus at least two post-ART samples. All participants with HIV were treated in the United States of America. Before DNA extraction, cryopreserved samples of about 0.9-11 million PBMC were thawed and then washed. At the time of the earliest PBMC sample for each participant with HIV, ages ranged from roughly 23 to 55 years. PBMC samples were contributed by each participant from 1-4 timepoints before ART initiation and 2-8 timepoints after ART initiation, with a median of 7 samples. For every participant, serial HIV viral load, CD4+ T-cell count, ART history and demographic data were obtained. Genomic DNA was extracted from unsorted PBMC with a Qiagen kit on a QIAcube, processed in batches of 12 samples.

The sequences come from unsorted PBMCs, collected 0.7 years before starting antiretroviral therapy. This clonotype was obtained from a man aged 25 to 40 with HIV. Recombination linked TRBV28 to TRBJ2-7; the D gene assignment is perhaps TRBD1 or TRBD2, with each matching 5 bases. The CDR3 protein is CASRGTESYEQYF. The nucleotide sequence is given as TGTGCCAGCAGAGGGACGGAGTCCTACGAGCAGTACTTC.